This entry is about one TCR beta chain. The antigen remains unidentified. The data were obtained in a study of OX40 agonist ivuxolimab in advanced cancers. Study-level background: Patients were dosed with the agonistic anti-OX40 (CD134) antibody ivuxolimab. Study-wide points: Both CD4+ and CD8+ T cell populations in blood had undergone clonal expansion by week 6 at 0.1 to 3.0 mg/kg. CD8+ T cells averaged more expanded clones than CD4+.

Profiled with immunoSEQ multiplex PCR; TCRdb holds only in-frame clones, not every one. This table has about 160,000 clones, 90% to 95% appearing once. V lost 0 bases and J lost 8, with 10 bases in between. Germline lookup yields CDR1 SGHTA and CDR2 FQGNSA. The CDR3 is made up of 13 amino acids. Patients had blood sampled at baseline and again on cycle 4 day 1 and cycle 7 day 1. This chain joins TRBV7-2 and TRBJ1-1; possibly TRBD1 for D (5 bases). The starting material was CD4+ or CD8+ T cells sorted from blood, obtained in a trial of the OX40 agonist ivuxolimab. This receptor was identified in an adult with an advanced solid tumor such as melanoma, head and neck, liver or kidney cancer. CDR3 amino acids: CASSLASHREAFF. In DNA, the CDR3 is TGTGCCAGCAGCTTAGCTTCTCACAGGGAAGCTTTCTTT.